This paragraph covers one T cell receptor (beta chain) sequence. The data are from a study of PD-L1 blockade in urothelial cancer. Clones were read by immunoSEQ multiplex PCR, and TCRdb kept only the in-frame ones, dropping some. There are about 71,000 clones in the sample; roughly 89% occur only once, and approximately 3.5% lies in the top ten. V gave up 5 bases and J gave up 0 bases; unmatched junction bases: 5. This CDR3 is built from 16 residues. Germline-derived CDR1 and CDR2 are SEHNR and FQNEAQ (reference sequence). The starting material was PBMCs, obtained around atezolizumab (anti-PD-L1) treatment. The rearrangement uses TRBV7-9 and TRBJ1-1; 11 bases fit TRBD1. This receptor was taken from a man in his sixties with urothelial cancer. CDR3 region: CASSTGQGGMNTEAFF. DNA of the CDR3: TGTGCCAGCAGCACGGGACAGGGGGGAATGAACACTGAAGCTTTCTTT.